Presented here are 27 T cell receptor beta chains from one specimen sequenced in a study of blood T cells in healthy people across ages. For the second PCR, which ran for about 7 to 11 cycles, a sample-barcoded 5' primer and a J-beta primer mix were used. TCRdb reprocessed the 5' RACE reads with MiXCR, giving one entry per CDR3 protein. Found here are some 1.6 million distinct CDR3 sequences, approximately 32% of them singletons; the top ten hold around 11%. Sequencing was performed on blood. These receptors all come from a woman in her 30s in good health.

This clonotype has only a few counts. V gene TRBV20-1 combines with J gene TRBJ2-3, with 8 bases that match TRBD1. This CDR3 has 15 residues. The J segment lost 4 bases and the V segment lost 6 bases, leaving 12 bases of the junction unmatched. Per germline, CDR1 DFQATT and CDR2 SNEGSKA (reference sequence). The DNA of the CDR3 is TGCAGTGCCACCCTCACAGGGGGGAGCTCAGATACGCAGTATTTT. It yields the protein CSATLTGGSSDTQYF.

This sequence joins TRBV15 and TRBJ2-2; 8 positions match TRBD2. Per germline, CDR1 LNHNV and CDR2 YYDKDF (reference sequence). This CDR3 has 16 residues. The J segment lost 7 bases and the V segment lost 1 base, leaving 8 bases of the junction unmatched. The DNA of the CDR3 is TGTGCCACCAGCAGAGCGGGGGGGCCGGTGAGCGGGGAGCTGTTTTTT. Translating it yields CATSRAGGPVSGELFF.

The chain joins TRBV12-3 or TRBV12-4 to TRBJ1-2; D gene unclear. This CDR3 is 13 amino acids long. The V end was cut by 6 bases, the J end by 4 bases, with 12 bases between. CDR3 DNA sequence: TGTGCCAGCAGCCCAGCCTCGGGCTATGGCTACACCTTC. This translates into CASSPASGYGYTF.

The chain couples TRBV20-1 to TRBJ1-1, with 8 bases lining up with TRBD1. The CDR3 totals 12 residues. V gave up 6 bases and J gave up 7 bases; unmatched junction bases: 7. Germline values: CDR1 DFQATT, CDR2 SNEGSKA (reference sequence). The CDR3 coding sequence is TGCAGTGCCCCCTGGACAGGGTTTGAAGCTTTCTTT. Amino acid sequence: CSAPWTGFEAFF.

This clonotype was picked up a small number of times. V and J are TRBV20-1 and TRBJ2-3; D unclear. CDR1 is DFQATT and CDR2 is SNEGSKA in the germline V gene (reference sequence). V was cut by 3 bases and J by 5 bases, with 9 bases left in between. The CDR3 totals 12 residues. The chain's CDR3 is CSASQSGDTQYF. Written as DNA, the CDR3 is TGCAGTGCTAGCCAAAGTGGAGATACGCAGTATTTT.

J is TRBJ2-7 and V is TRBV18, with 8 nucleotides matching TRBD1. Trimming cost V 1 base and J 1 base; bases outside gene matches: 3. There are 15 residues in the CDR3. Germline CDR1 is KGHSH and CDR2 is LQKENI. The CDR3: CASSPQRTGSYEQYF. The CDR3 region has the DNA TGTGCCAGCTCACCACAACGGACAGGGTCCTACGAGCAGTACTTC.

This clonotype turned up a few times. V usage is TRBV7-9 and J usage is TRBJ2-7; weak D call: TRBD1 (6 bases). Trimming took 1 base from V and 0 from J, leaving 13 bases between them. The CDR3 has 16 residues. Germline CDR1 reads SEHNR; CDR2 reads FQNEAQ (reference sequence). CDR3 nucleotides: TGTGCCAGCAGCTTAGTATCAGGGGCCGGCTCCTACGAGCAGTACTTC. Protein product: CASSLVSGAGSYEQYF.

This clonotype was detected only once. Written as DNA, the CDR3 is TGTGCCAGCAGCACGGGACAGGTGGGGGTCGAGCAGTACTTC. This encodes CASSTGQVGVEQYF. The chain employs TRBV11-2 and TRBJ2-4, with 8 bases aligning to TRBD1. TRBJ2-7 matches the DNA end more closely, so the J call is doubtful. This CDR3 has 14 residues. Germline V gives CDR1 SGHAT, CDR2 FQNNGV.

The chain couples TRBV5-1 to TRBJ2-3; perhaps TRBD2 as D (7 bases). V lost 5 bases and J lost 0, with 13 bases in between. The germline V gene has CDR1 SGHRS and CDR2 YFSETQ. This CDR3 spans 15 amino acids. CDR3 in amino acids: CASRSEGGSTDTQYF. The CDR3 DNA is TGCGCCAGCAGGAGCGAGGGGGGGAGCACAGATACGCAGTATTTT.

A note on this clonotype: A much larger clone sits a single nucleotide away, making a read error possible. The genes are TRBV29-1 and TRBJ2-7; either TRBD1 or TRBD2 may fit D (5 bases each). The CDR3 spans 13 residues. CDR1 SQVTM and CDR2 ANQGSEA come from the germline V gene. In DNA form, the CDR3 reads TGCAGCGTTCAATCCGGGACCTCCTACGGGCAGTACTTC. Its protein is CSVQSGTSYGQYF.

In regard to this clonotype: One end of the junction is discordant with germline, which a read error may explain. V and J are TRBV9 and TRBJ2-1; a possible D gene is TRBD2 (5 bases). This CDR3 spans 15 amino acids. Germline lookup yields CDR1 SGDLS and CDR2 YYNGEE. The CDR3 loop is CASSVAPSSHNEQFF. CDR3 in DNA: TGTGCCAGCAGCGTAGCCCCTAGCTCCCACAATGAGCAGTTCTTC.

The V and J genes are TRBV6-2 or TRBV6-3 and TRBJ2-7; D uncertain. V lost 1 base and J lost 2, with 12 bases in between. Germline V gene lookup returns CDR1 MNHEY and CDR2 SVGEGT. The CDR3 totals 15 residues. CDR3 residues: CASSYLASPPYEQYF. DNA for the CDR3: TGTGCCAGCAGTTACTTGGCCAGTCCGCCCTACGAGCAGTACTTC.

The chain has TRBV10-3 and TRBJ2-7, with D unclear. The CDR3 spans 12 residues. Looked up from germline, CDR1 is ENHRY and CDR2 is SYGVKD. V was pared by 4 bases and J by 6 bases, with 10 bases between. The DNA for the CDR3 is TGTGCCATCAGTGCGTTAGCTGCCGAGCAGTACTTC. Its translation: CAISALAAEQYF.

In its sample, this clonotype was seen a few times. The chain employs TRBV20-1 and TRBJ2-1, with D possibly matching TRBD1 (5 bases). Trimming pared 4 bases from V and 7 bases from J, leaving 20 bases between. Germline V lookup: CDR1 DFQATT, CDR2 SNEGSKA (reference sequence). The CDR3 consists of 15 residues. The CDR3 DNA reads as TGCAGTGCTATGGTCGCCAGGGTGCTGGGAAATGAGCAGTTCTTC. Translation gives CSAMVARVLGNEQFF.

This clonotype was observed a few times. This rearrangement joins TRBV10-3 to TRBJ2-3; 8 bases fit TRBD1. The V gene's germline CDR1 is ENHRY and CDR2 SYGVKD. V gave up 11 bases and J gave up 2 bases; unmatched junction bases: 9. The CDR3 runs 14 residues. CDR3 nucleotides: TGTGCCGCCTCCGGGACAGGCCTCACAGATACGCAGTATTTT. This translates into CAASGTGLTDTQYF.

The chain carries TRBV11-3 and TRBJ2-3; 15 bases fit TRBD2. V shed 6 bases, J shed 7 bases, and the junction held 5 bases outside the gene matches. The CDR3 covers 15 residues. Germline lookup yields CDR1 SGHNT and CDR2 YENEEA. CDR3 sequence: CASSRGLAGGNTQYF. The CDR3 nucleotides read TGTGCCAGCAGTCGAGGACTAGCGGGAGGGAATACGCAGTATTTT.

Only a few counts were recorded for this clonotype. The rearrangement uses TRBV20-1 and TRBJ2-7; 9 bases map to TRBD2. With V trimmed by 1 base and J by 2 bases, 3 bases remained unmatched. The germline V gene encodes CDR1 DFQATT and CDR2 SNEGSKA (reference sequence). The length of the CDR3 is 14 residues. CDR3 coding DNA: TGCAGTGCTAGAGCTATAGCGGGAGCCTACGAGCAGTACTTC. Translating it yields CSARAIAGAYEQYF.

The V call is TRBV6-2 or TRBV6-3, the J call TRBJ1-2, with 7 positions matching TRBD1. Trimming at V came to 8 bases and at J to 0 bases, leaving 6 bases not matched to a gene. The CDR3 contains 14 residues. Germline V CDR1 and CDR2: MNHEY, SVGEGT. The CDR3 nucleotides are TGTGCCAGCGACACGGGACAGACTAACTATGGCTACACCTTC. Residues: CASDTGQTNYGYTF.

The chain has TRBV7-9 and TRBJ2-5, with 11 positions matching TRBD2. The V gene's germline CDR1 is SEHNR and CDR2 FQNEAQ (reference sequence). With 3 bases clipped from V and 11 bases from J, the junction kept 5 bases outside the gene matches. This CDR3 has 13 amino acids. CDR3 nucleotides: TGTGCCAGCAGCTTGGGGATAGCGGGAGGGCAGTACTTC. It codes for CASSLGIAGGQYF. Based on the CDR3 plus reference TRBV7-9 and TRBJ2-5, the full variable domain is DTGVSQNPRHKITKRGQNVTFRCDPISEHNRLYWYRQTLGQGPEFLTYFQNEAQLEKSRLLSDRFSAERPKGSFSTLEIQRTEQGDSAMYLCASSLGIAGGQYFGPGTRLLVL.

The V call is TRBV20-1, the J call TRBJ1-1; D perhaps matches TRBD1 (5 bases). This CDR3 has 15 residues. CDR1 DFQATT and CDR2 SNEGSKA come from the germline V gene (reference sequence). V gave up 0 bases and J gave up 5 bases, with 16 bases separating them. The CDR3 sequence: CSARDTMGERTEAFF. The CDR3 DNA reads as TGCAGTGCTAGAGATACGATGGGGGAGAGGACTGAAGCTTTCTTT.

The rearrangement links TRBV28 to TRBJ2-7; 8 nucleotides match TRBD1. CDR1 and CDR2 (germline): MDHEN, SYDVKM. This CDR3 is built from 15 residues. J lost 12 bases, V lost 6 bases, and 19 bases had no gene match. The CDR3 nucleotides are TGTGCCAGCAGAGAGGTCCTCGACAGGGGAGAGGGGCGGTACTTC. This sequence encodes CASREVLDRGEGRYF.

For this clonotype: One end of the junction varies from germline; a read error may be responsible. This chain joins TRBV25-1 and TRBJ2-7; the match to TRBD2 covers 7 bases. The end of the DNA aligns better with TRBJ2-5, so the J call may be wrong. Germline CDR1 is MGHDK and CDR2 is SYGVNS. This CDR3 contains 14 residues. The CDR3 nucleotides are TGTGCCAGCAGGGAATGGGAGGGGAGTGAGACCCAGTACTTC. This gives the protein CASREWEGSETQYF.

This clonotype appeared a few times. V gene TRBV12-5 combines with J gene TRBJ2-7; TRBD2 aligns across 9 bases. V shed 0 bases and J 0 bases; nucleotides not matched to a gene: 6. The CDR3 is 17 amino acids. The germline gives CDR1 LGHNT, CDR2 FRNRAP. This CDR3 reads CASGLVGLAPSSYEQYF. The DNA for the CDR3 is TGTGCTAGTGGTTTGGTGGGACTAGCCCCGAGCTCCTACGAGCAGTACTTC.

This clonotype was seen more than once but under ten times. The V and J genes are TRBV7-3 and TRBJ2-5, with D uncertain. Germline CDR1 reads SGHTA; CDR2 reads FQGTGA. Trimming pared 2 bases from V and 4 bases from J, leaving 14 bases between. The CDR3 runs to 15 residues. This CDR3 reads CASSLGANRGETQYF. DNA of the CDR3: TGTGCCAGCAGCTTAGGCGCCAACCGAGGAGAGACCCAGTACTTC.

Ten or more counts support this clonotype. The CDR3 DNA reads TGTGCCACCAGCAGAGTGGGGGGGAGGGGGGCCAACGTCCTGACTTTC. Protein: CATSRVGGRGANVLTF. This chain joins TRBV15 and TRBJ2-6, with 7 bases aligning to TRBD2. The CDR3 contains 16 residues. The germline gives CDR1 LNHNV, CDR2 YYDKDF (reference sequence). Trimming cost V 1 base and J 4 bases; bases outside gene matches: 4.

This clonotype occurred a few times. The gene calls are TRBV6-1 and TRBJ1-2; D perhaps matches TRBD1 (6 bases). V gave up 2 bases and J gave up 9 bases, with 19 bases separating them. Looked up from germline, CDR1 is MNHNS and CDR2 is SASEGT. CDR3 length equals 15 residues. DNA of the CDR3: TGTGCCAGCAGTGAAATTAGCGAACAGGGCTGGAGCTACACCTTC. Translated: CASSEISEQGWSYTF.

The chain combines TRBV6-2 or TRBV6-3 with TRBJ1-1; D uncertain. V shed 6 bases and J shed 1 base, with 6 bases lying between them. From germline, CDR1 is MNHEY and CDR2 SVGEGT. The CDR3 consists of 12 residues. The CDR3 region is CASRPGNTEAFF. The CDR3 DNA sequence: TGTGCCAGCAGACCAGGGAACACTGAAGCTTTCTTT.